This TCR beta chain was found in a study of OX40 agonist ivuxolimab in advanced cancers. Study-level information: Dose-escalation subjects each had hepatocellular carcinoma, melanoma, renal cell or head and neck cancer.

Only in-frame clones appear in the TCRdb table, and some are missing; sequencing was by immunoSEQ multiplex PCR. In the table there are under 85,000 clones, about nine tenths of which are singletons. The clonotype originates from an adult with an advanced solid tumor such as melanoma, head and neck, liver or kidney cancer. The source material was CD4+ or CD8+ T cells sorted from blood, sampled in a trial of the OX40 agonist ivuxolimab.

CDR3 bases: TGCGCCAGCAACCGCCTAGCGGGAGGGCCAGAGACCCAGTACTTC. It codes for CASNRLAGGPETQYF. The gene calls are TRBV5-1 and TRBJ2-5; 12 positions match TRBD2. Germline CDR1 reads SGHRS; CDR2 reads YFSETQ. Unmatched junction bases numbered 7, after V lost 6 bases and J lost 4 bases. This CDR3 region has 15 residues.